These 8 T cell receptor beta chains were sequenced from one sample in a study of graft-versus-host responses after intestinal transplantation. Clones were sequenced by immunoSEQ multiplex PCR, and TCRdb holds only the in-frame ones, with some missing. The table records about 70,000 clones, over 75% of them present only once. These receptors' targets are unknown. The sample consisted of unstimulated CD4+ T cells sorted from spleen or lymph node cells, taken before transplant. These receptors all come from a human donor who was the organ donor for an intestinal transplant.

The V and J genes are TRBV5-4 and TRBJ1-2; perhaps TRBD1 as D (6 bases). The CDR3 sequence is 15 residues long. Deletions cut 3 bases from V and 4 bases from J, with 16 bases between. Germline assignment: CDR1 SGHNT and CDR2 YYREEE (reference sequence). The CDR3 sequence: CASSSQEQGSYGYTF. The DNA for the CDR3 is TGTGCCAGCAGCTCTCAAGAACAGGGATCCTATGGCTACACCTTC.

This clone was seen just once. The chain combines TRBV25-1 with TRBJ2-1; D is possibly TRBD2 (5 bases). The CDR3 is made up of 17 amino acids. CDR1 and CDR2 (germline): MGHDK, SYGVNS. V gave up 4 bases and J gave up 8 bases, with 24 bases separating them. Written as DNA, the CDR3 is TGTGCCAGCAGTGGTGGGAAGTTTTCAGCGGTTTCGTATGAGCAGTTCTTC. Translation: CASSGGKFSAVSYEQFF.

The CDR3 protein is CASSHGLALLPREQFF. DNA for the CDR3: TGTGCCAGCAGCCACGGACTAGCCCTTCTCCCGCGTGAGCAGTTCTTC. The rearrangement uses TRBV7-2 and TRBJ2-1; 8 positions match TRBD2. Germline loops: CDR1 SGHTA, CDR2 FQGNSA. There are 16 residues in the CDR3. The V and J ends lost 5 bases and 9 bases, in that order; junction bases with no gene match: 15.

J is TRBJ2-5 and V is TRBV18; TRBD1 matches at 8 bases. With V trimmed by 2 bases and J by 4 bases, 3 bases remained unmatched. This CDR3 comprises 14 residues. Germline V lookup: CDR1 KGHSH, CDR2 LQKENI. This CDR3 is CASSPAGGRETQYF. CDR3 sequence (DNA): TGTGCCAGCTCACCAGCAGGGGGCCGAGAGACCCAGTACTTC.

The chain carries TRBV27 and TRBJ2-5; maybe TRBD2 (6 bases). Between the trimmed V and J ends, which lost 2 bases and 5 bases, there was a span of 24 bases. The CDR3 loop spans 18 amino acids. Germline V gene lookup returns CDR1 MNHEY and CDR2 SMNVEV (reference sequence). The CDR3 spells CASSLRPPAASERETQYF. In DNA form, the CDR3 reads TGTGCCAGCAGTTTAAGGCCGCCGGCGGCTAGCGAGCGGGAGACCCAGTACTTC.

V gene TRBV28 combines with J gene TRBJ1-1, with 7 positions matching TRBD1. With 6 bases clipped from V and 3 bases from J, the junction kept 10 bases outside the gene matches. Germline assignment: CDR1 MDHEN and CDR2 SYDVKM. The CDR3 covers 15 residues. CDR3 sequence reads: CASSQQGLRYTEAFF. CDR3 DNA sequence: TGTGCCAGCAGCCAACAGGGGCTGAGGTACACTGAAGCTTTCTTT.

This clone has just one count. J is TRBJ1-1 and V is TRBV2; 10 bases line up with TRBD1. Germline V gene sequence: CDR1 SNHLY, CDR2 FYNNEI. The CDR3 covers 15 residues. Losses at the gene ends were 7 bases for V and 0 bases for J; bases not matched to a gene: 5. Written as DNA, the CDR3 is TGTGCCAGCACACGACAGGGGGCCATGAACACTGAAGCTTTCTTT. Amino acid sequence: CASTRQGAMNTEAFF.

This chain uses TRBV30 with TRBJ2-3, with 7 bases matching TRBD2. With 4 bases clipped from V and 1 base from J, the junction kept 2 bases outside the gene matches. Germline CDR1 and CDR2: GTSNPN and SVGIG (reference sequence). This CDR3 has 13 amino acids. The CDR3 region has the DNA TGTGCCTGGACAGGGAGGGGCACAGATACGCAGTATTTT. Encoded protein: CAWTGRGTDTQYF.